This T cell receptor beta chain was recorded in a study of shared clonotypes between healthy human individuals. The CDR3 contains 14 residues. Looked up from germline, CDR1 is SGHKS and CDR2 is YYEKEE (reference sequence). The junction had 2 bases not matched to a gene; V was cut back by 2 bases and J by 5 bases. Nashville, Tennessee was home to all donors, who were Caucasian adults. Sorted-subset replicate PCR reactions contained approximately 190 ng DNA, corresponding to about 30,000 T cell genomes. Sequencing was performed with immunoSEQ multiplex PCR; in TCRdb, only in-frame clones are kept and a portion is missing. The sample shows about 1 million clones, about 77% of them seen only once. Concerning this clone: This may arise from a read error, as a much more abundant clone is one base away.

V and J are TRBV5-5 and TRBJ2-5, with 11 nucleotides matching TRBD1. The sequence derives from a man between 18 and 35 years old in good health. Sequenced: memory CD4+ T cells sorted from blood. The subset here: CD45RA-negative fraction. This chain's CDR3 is CASSLGTGGETQYF. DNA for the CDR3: TGTGCCAGCAGCTTAGGGACAGGGGGTGAGACCCAGTACTTC. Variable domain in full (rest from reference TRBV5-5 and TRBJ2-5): DAGVTQSPTHLIKTRGQQVTLRCSPISGHKSVSWYQQVLGQGPQFIFQYYEKEERGRGNFPDRFSARQFPNYSSELNVNALLLGDSALYLCASSLGTGGETQYFGPGTRLLVL.